This T cell receptor beta chain was identified during a study of T cell responses to AZD1222 COVID-19 vaccine. The length of the CDR3 is 14 residues. The germline gives CDR1 MNHEY, CDR2 SMNVEV (reference sequence). Germline trimming cut 5 bases from V and 5 bases from J; bases unmatched to any gene: 7. Regarding this clone: Its specificity is not known.

Profiled with immunoSEQ multiplex PCR; TCRdb holds only in-frame clones, not every one. Counted here are around 110,000 clones, 85% to 95% occurring once; the ten biggest clones make up under 3.5%. General study results and limits: There were repertoire samples only from the period after the peak T cell response.

This sequence joins TRBV27 and TRBJ2-7, with 9 bases lining up with TRBD1. The source material was peripheral blood, sampled on day 0 of AZD1222 vaccination. The receptor's source is an adult in good health. This chain's CDR3 is CASSPGTGLHEQYF. CDR3 nucleotides: TGTGCCAGCAGTCCTGGGACAGGGTTACACGAGCAGTACTTC.